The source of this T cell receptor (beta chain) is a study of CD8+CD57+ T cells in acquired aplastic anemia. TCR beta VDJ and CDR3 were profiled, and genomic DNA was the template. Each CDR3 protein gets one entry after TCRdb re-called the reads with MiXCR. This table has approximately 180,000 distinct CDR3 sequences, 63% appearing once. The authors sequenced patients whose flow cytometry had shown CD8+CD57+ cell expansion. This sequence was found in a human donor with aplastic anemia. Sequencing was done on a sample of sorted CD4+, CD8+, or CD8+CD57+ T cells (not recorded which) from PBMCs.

CDR3: CSAPDTQTYEQYF. In nucleotides, the CDR3 is TGCAGTGCACCCGACACACAAACCTACGAGCAGTACTTC. This chain uses TRBV20-1 with TRBJ2-7; D not certain. The CDR3 contains 13 residues. Germline lookup yields CDR1 DFQATT and CDR2 SNEGSKA (reference sequence). The V gene lost 6 bases and the J gene lost 2 bases, with 14 bases spanning the gap.